The source of this TCR beta chain is a study of T cell repertoires in cytomegalovirus infection. At the level of the study: Carrying CMV and the relevant HLA type showed in public TCR beta signatures.

TCRdb recomputed calls from the reads with MiXCR, one row per CDR3 protein. The table shows around 130,000 distinct CDR3 sequences, with 20% to 30% occurring only once. Details on this clonotype: What it binds is unknown.

Trimming left V 5 bases short and J 2 bases short, with 13 bases between. The CDR3 is 14 amino acids. Germline V gene lookup returns CDR1 SGHDT and CDR2 YYEEEE. The sample was PBMCs, sequenced either directly or after in vitro stimulation (not recorded which). The rearrangement links TRBV5-6 to TRBJ1-1; D call uncertain. The clonotype comes from a human donor in good health (CMV status not recorded). Some clones in this sample may be carry-over from other donors' samples. CDR3 region: CASSLTSPNTEAFF. DNA for the CDR3: TGTGCCAGCAGTTTAACAAGCCCAAACACTGAAGCTTTCTTT.